The sample holds a few counts of the clone carrying this TCR beta chain. As yet, its antigen is unknown. The second PCR ran roughly 6 to 12 cycles with a sample-barcoded 5' primer and J-beta primers. From the 5' RACE reads, TCRdb called clonotypes with MiXCR, one entry per CDR3 protein. Counted here are 500,000 to 650,000 distinct CDR3 sequences, approximately 26% occurring once; the ten biggest clones make up roughly 3.5%. The data originate from a study of blood T cells in healthy people across ages. The V gene lost 8 bases and the J gene lost 4 bases, with 14 bases spanning the gap. This CDR3 has 13 residues. The germline CDR1 and CDR2 sequences are MNHEY and SMNVEV (reference sequence). Samples had at least 7 million PBMCs isolated from them. Study-wide findings and caveats: Estimates based on one million T cells were treated as lower bounds.

This sample also appeared in a second study, on T cells of mothers and their children. That work contributes: Researchers found no T cell clones that were persistent and microchimeric.

This chain uses TRBV27 with TRBJ2-5, with no clear D. This TCR came from a boy aged 2 to 9 in good health. Sequences were obtained from blood. As DNA, the CDR3 is TGTGCCAGCGGTCACTGGCGGAGAGAGACCCAGTACTTC. Translating gives CASGHWRRETQYF.